Listed here is a single TCR beta chain. This record belongs to a study of blood T cell repertoires in COVID-19. Study overall: COVID-19 samples collected from the United States, Italy and Spain covered acute and convalescent phases.

This CDR3 has 18 residues. The trim removed 6 bases at V and 2 bases at J, leaving 10 bases unmatched. CDR1 is LGHNA and CDR2 is YNFKEQ in the germline V gene. Produced via immunoSEQ multiplex PCR; TCRdb's table is partial and in-frame only. In the table there are tens of thousands of clones, roughly nine tenths of which are singletons. Sequencing was done on a sample of peripheral blood. The chain joins TRBV4-2 to TRBJ2-1; TRBD2 agrees at 13 bases. The source is a man aged 45 to 65 with active COVID-19. CDR3 coding DNA: TGTGCCAGCAGTCCGGGACTAGCGGGGAGGGATACCTACAATGAGCAGTTCTTC. This sequence encodes CASSPGLAGRDTYNEQFF.